The rows below give T cell receptor beta chains drawn from one sample of a study of shared clonotypes between healthy human individuals. TCRdb keeps only in-frame clones here, not all; method: immunoSEQ multiplex PCR. The sample has approximately 510,000 clones; less than 85% are singletons. Sequences were obtained from PBMCs. All receptors derive from a woman in her 40s in good health. Some clones in this sample may be carry-over from other donors' samples. Each CDR3 is given with its conserved first and last residue. A D gene is named only where the DNA matches it firmly. Clone size is given for some rows only: seen once, a few or many times, or a class if the clone is expanded.

j_call v_call d_call clone_size cdr3_aa cdr3_nt
TRBJ2-5 TRBV7-8 TRBD1 - CASSLPPRGLQETQYF TGTGCCAGCAGCTTACCCCCCAGGGGGTTACAAGAGACCCAGTACTTC
TRBJ1-2 TRBV11-2 - - CASSLDRLSGYTF TGTGCCAGCAGCTTAGACCGCCTCAGCGGCTACACCTTC
TRBJ2-2 TRBV6-5 - - CASSYVGIGNTGELFF TGTGCCAGCAGTTATGTAGGGATTGGGAACACCGGGGAGCTGTTTTTT
TRBJ2-5 TRBV11-1 - - CASSLALGGETQYF TGTGCCAGCAGCTTAGCGTTGGGGGGAGAGACCCAGTACTTC
TRBJ1-6 TRBV4-3 - - CASSQDGYNSPLHF TGCGCCAGCAGCCAAGACGGCTATAATTCACCCCTCCACTTT
TRBJ2-1 TRBV9 TRBD2 - CASSAFSSGSYNEQFF TGTGCCAGCAGCGCCTTCTCTAGCGGGAGCTACAATGAGCAGTTCTTC
TRBJ1-2 TRBV2 - - CASSETQYGYTF TGTGCCAGCAGTGAAACCCAATATGGCTACACCTTC
TRBJ2-7 TRBV19 - - CASSTTSGVGEQYF TGTGCCAGTAGTACCACGTCGGGGGTGGGCGAGCAGTACTTC
TRBJ1-2 TRBV10-3 - once CAISEVGQTRRYTF TGTGCCATCAGTGAGGTAGGACAGACCAGGCGCTATACCTTC
TRBJ1-5 TRBV19 - few CASSMKWGDFGQPQHF TGTGCCAGTAGTATGAAATGGGGAGATTTTGGGCAGCCCCAGCATTTT
TRBJ1-2 TRBV19 TRBD1 - CASSTGTAANYGYTF TGTGCCAGTAGTACCGGGACAGCCGCTAACTATGGCTACACCTTC
TRBJ1-5 TRBV2 TRBD1 few CASSTNLYRGQLSNQPQHF TGTGCCAGCAGTACTAACCTATACAGGGGGCAACTCTCCAATCAGCCCCAGCATTTT
TRBJ2-6 TRBV6-4 - few CASSAGTGANVLTF TGTGCCAGCAGTGCGGGCACTGGGGCCAACGTCCTGACTTTC
TRBJ2-1 TRBV30 TRBD2 - CAWNQLGGSSYNEQFF TGTGCCTGGAATCAATTGGGCGGGAGCTCCTACAATGAGCAGTTCTTC
TRBJ2-1 TRBV2 TRBD1 - CASSEALRQGLRFF TGTGCCAGCAGTGAAGCGCTCCGACAGGGGTTACGGTTCTTC
TRBJ1-4 TRBV28 - - CASSRTRDEKLFF TGTGCCAGCAGTAGGACAAGGGATGAAAAACTGTTTTTT
TRBJ1-2 TRBV6-5 - - CASTQGPLHYGYTF TGTGCCAGCACCCAGGGCCCTCTACACTATGGCTACACCTTC
TRBJ2-2 TRBV5-4 - - CASSLEGTGELFF TGTGCCAGCAGCCTCGAGGGAACCGGGGAGCTGTTTTTT
TRBJ2-3 TRBV4-3 - - CASSLRVRGYPPSTDTQYF TGCGCCAGCAGCCTCCGGGTGCGCGGATACCCCCCTAGCACAGATACGCAGTATTTT
TRBJ2-1 TRBV6-5 - - CASMREAYNEQFF TGTGCCAGCATGAGGGAGGCTTACAATGAGCAGTTCTTC
TRBJ2-7 TRBV5-1 - many CASSEDTHYEQYF TGCGCCAGCAGCGAAGACACCCACTACGAGCAGTACTTC
TRBJ2-3 TRBV25-1 - - CASSGAGTDTQYF TGTGCCAGCAGTGGGGCAGGCACAGATACGCAGTATTTT
TRBJ1-6 TRBV5-1 TRBD1 - CARRDRGVTSPLHF TGCGCCAGACGGGACAGGGGGGTGACTTCACCCCTCCACTTT
TRBJ2-3 TRBV19 - - CASSRWTSTDTQYF TGTGCCAGTAGTAGATGGACCTCCACAGATACGCAGTATTTT
TRBJ1-1 TRBV6-1 - - CASSEQGGTEAFF TGTGCCAGCAGTGAACAAGGGGGCACTGAAGCTTTCTTT
TRBJ2-7 TRBV7-9 - - CASSLIGRGGIRVYEQYF TGTGCCAGCAGCTTAATTGGCAGGGGCGGCATCCGTGTCTACGAGCAGTACTTC
TRBJ2-2 TRBV7-6 TRBD2 - CASGLAGGPYGELFF TGTGCCAGCGGACTAGCGGGAGGGCCTTACGGGGAGCTGTTTTTT
TRBJ1-1 TRBV27 - - CASSLSPGLYTEAFF TGTGCCAGCAGTTTATCCCCAGGGTTGTACACTGAAGCTTTCTTT
TRBJ1-2 TRBV19 - - CASSIGSNYGYTF TGTGCCAGTAGTATCGGATCAAACTATGGCTACACCTTC
TRBJ1-2 TRBV6-1 TRBD1 - CASSRDRENYGYTF TGTGCCAGCAGTCGGGACAGGGAAAACTATGGCTACACCTTC
TRBJ1-1 TRBV9 - - CASSVGAQVNMNTEAFF TGTGCCAGCAGCGTAGGCGCTCAAGTGAATATGAACACTGAAGCTTTCTTT
TRBJ1-5 TRBV6-1 TRBD1 - CASLRGLGQPQHF TGTGCCAGCCTCAGGGGGCTTGGGCAGCCCCAGCATTTT